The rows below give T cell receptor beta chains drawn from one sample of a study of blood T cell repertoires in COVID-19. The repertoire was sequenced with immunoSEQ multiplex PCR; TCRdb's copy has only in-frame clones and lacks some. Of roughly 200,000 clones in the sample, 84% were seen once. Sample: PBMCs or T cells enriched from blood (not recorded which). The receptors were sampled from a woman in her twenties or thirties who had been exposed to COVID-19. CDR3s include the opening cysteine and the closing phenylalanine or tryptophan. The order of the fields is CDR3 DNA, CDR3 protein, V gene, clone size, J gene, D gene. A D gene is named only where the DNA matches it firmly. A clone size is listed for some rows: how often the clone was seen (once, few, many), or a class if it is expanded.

CDR3nt: TGTGCCAGCAGCCCCTCTTCAGCGGGGGTTACAGATACGCAGTATTTT
CDR3aa: CASSPSSAGVTDTQYF
v_gene: TRBV9
abundance: once
j_gene: TRBJ2-3
d_gene: TRBD2

CDR3nt: TGTGCCAGCAGCTTAACAGGGGAATCACCCCTCCACTTT
CDR3aa: CASSLTGESPLHF
v_gene: TRBV7-9
abundance: few
j_gene: TRBJ1-6
d_gene: TRBD1

CDR3nt: TGTGCCAGCAGTTTGACAGGGGGCGACGGGGAGCTGTTTTTT
CDR3aa: CASSLTGGDGELFF
v_gene: TRBV27
abundance: -
j_gene: TRBJ2-2
d_gene: TRBD1

CDR3nt: TGTGCCAGCAGCACACCCCCGGGACAGGGGGGACAAGAGACCCAGTACTTC
CDR3aa: CASSTPPGQGGQETQYF
v_gene: TRBV9
abundance: -
j_gene: TRBJ2-5
d_gene: TRBD1

CDR3nt: TGCGCCAGCAGCCAAGAACCGCCCGGAGGGTGGACCGGGGAGCTGTTTTTT
CDR3aa: CASSQEPPGGWTGELFF
v_gene: TRBV4-1
abundance: -
j_gene: TRBJ2-2
d_gene: -

CDR3nt: TGTGCCAGCAGCTCTGGGGGCAGTATCTATAATTCACCCCTCCACTTT
CDR3aa: CASSSGGSIYNSPLHF
v_gene: TRBV13
abundance: -
j_gene: TRBJ1-6
d_gene: -

CDR3nt: TGTGCCAGCAACAACAGGGGAAATTCACCCCTCCACTTT
CDR3aa: CASNNRGNSPLHF
v_gene: TRBV11-2
abundance: -
j_gene: TRBJ1-6
d_gene: TRBD1

CDR3nt: TGTGCCAGCTCAGGTAGTACAGTCCCCTCTTACGAGCAGTACTTC
CDR3aa: CASSGSTVPSYEQYF
v_gene: TRBV18
abundance: -
j_gene: TRBJ2-7
d_gene: -

CDR3nt: TGCGCCAGCAGCGTACTCGACTCGAACACTGAAGCTTTCTTT
CDR3aa: CASSVLDSNTEAFF
v_gene: TRBV4-1
abundance: -
j_gene: TRBJ1-1
d_gene: -

CDR3nt: TGTGCCAGCAGACAGGGAAGAAATTCACCCCTCCACTTT
CDR3aa: CASRQGRNSPLHF
v_gene: TRBV25-1
abundance: -
j_gene: TRBJ1-6
d_gene: -

CDR3nt: TGTGCCAGCAGTCTCACCGGGACAGGGCCAGATACGCAGTATTTT
CDR3aa: CASSLTGTGPDTQYF
v_gene: TRBV27
abundance: -
j_gene: TRBJ2-3
d_gene: TRBD1

CDR3nt: TGTGCCAGCAGTGCGTCCAGCGGGGGTGGGGAGCAGTACTTC
CDR3aa: CASSASSGGGEQYF
v_gene: TRBV2
abundance: once
j_gene: TRBJ2-7
d_gene: TRBD2

CDR3nt: TGTGCCAGCAGTTACTCGGGCGGGGATACGCAGTATTTT
CDR3aa: CASSYSGGDTQYF
v_gene: TRBV6-2/TRBV6-3
abundance: -
j_gene: TRBJ2-3
d_gene: -

CDR3nt: TGTGCCAGCAGCTATAGACAGTCCACAGATACGCAGTATTTT
CDR3aa: CASSYRQSTDTQYF
v_gene: TRBV7-2
abundance: -
j_gene: TRBJ2-3
d_gene: -

CDR3nt: TGTGCCAGCAGTTACGGTGTGAGGGATCAGCCCCAGCATTTT
CDR3aa: CASSYGVRDQPQHF
v_gene: TRBV6-6
abundance: -
j_gene: TRBJ1-5
d_gene: -

CDR3nt: TGTGCCATCAGGGACACCGTAAACTATGGCTACACCTTC
CDR3aa: CAIRDTVNYGYTF
v_gene: TRBV10-3
abundance: -
j_gene: TRBJ1-2
d_gene: -

CDR3nt: TGTGCCAGCAGTCTATTGGTGCCAGATACGCAGTATTTT
CDR3aa: CASSLLVPDTQYF
v_gene: TRBV12-3/TRBV12-4
abundance: once
j_gene: TRBJ2-3
d_gene: -

CDR3nt: TGTGCCAGCAGTGACTTCAGGGGATTAAATGAAAAACTGTTTTTT
CDR3aa: CASSDFRGLNEKLFF
v_gene: TRBV25-1
abundance: -
j_gene: TRBJ1-4
d_gene: -

CDR3nt: TGTGCCAGCAGCTTGTCTAGCGGCATCACAGATACGCAGTATTTT
CDR3aa: CASSLSSGITDTQYF
v_gene: TRBV7-3
abundance: -
j_gene: TRBJ2-3
d_gene: TRBD2

CDR3nt: TGTGCCAGGCACCGGGGACAGTTCAATCAGCCCCAGCATTTT
CDR3aa: CARHRGQFNQPQHF
v_gene: TRBV9
abundance: -
j_gene: TRBJ1-5
d_gene: TRBD1

CDR3nt: TGTGCCAGCAGCTTTTTACTTACGGACGAGCAGTACTTC
CDR3aa: CASSFLLTDEQYF
v_gene: TRBV5-6
abundance: few
j_gene: TRBJ2-7
d_gene: -

CDR3nt: TGTGCCAGCAGAAGTCAGGTGAATGCAGATACGCAGTATTTT
CDR3aa: CASRSQVNADTQYF
v_gene: TRBV2
abundance: once
j_gene: TRBJ2-3
d_gene: -

CDR3nt: TGCGCCAGCAGCTTGGGGGTACGGGACAGGGTCCAAGAGACCCAGTACTTC
CDR3aa: CASSLGVRDRVQETQYF
v_gene: TRBV5-1
abundance: -
j_gene: TRBJ2-5
d_gene: TRBD1

CDR3nt: TGTGCCAGCAGCGCAAACACGGGACAGGGGAGCACTGAAGCTTTCTTT
CDR3aa: CASSANTGQGSTEAFF
v_gene: TRBV9
abundance: -
j_gene: TRBJ1-1
d_gene: TRBD1

CDR3nt: TGTGCCAGCAGTAATAAAGCGGCCTTAAACACCATATATTTT
CDR3aa: CASSNKAALNTIYF
v_gene: TRBV6-5
abundance: -
j_gene: TRBJ1-3
d_gene: -

CDR3nt: TGCGCCAGCAGCCACTGGGACAACAATTCACCCCTCCACTTT
CDR3aa: CASSHWDNNSPLHF
v_gene: TRBV4-1
abundance: -
j_gene: TRBJ1-6
d_gene: -

CDR3nt: TGTGCCAGCAGGGGGGACAGAAACCTTCGTACTGAAGCTTTCTTT
CDR3aa: CASRGDRNLRTEAFF
v_gene: TRBV6-4
abundance: -
j_gene: TRBJ1-1
d_gene: TRBD1

CDR3nt: TGTGCCAGCAGTTTCTTTCAGGGGGCGGCAGGTGGCTACACCTTC
CDR3aa: CASSFFQGAAGGYTF
v_gene: TRBV28
abundance: -
j_gene: TRBJ1-2
d_gene: TRBD1

CDR3nt: TGTGCTAGTGGTTTGGTAGGGGCTAAAAACATTCAGTACTTC
CDR3aa: CASGLVGAKNIQYF
v_gene: TRBV12-5
abundance: -
j_gene: TRBJ2-4
d_gene: -

CDR3nt: TGTGCCAGCAGTTTAACCCTGGACAGGGTCAGGTTC
CDR3aa: CASSLTLDRVRF
v_gene: TRBV12-3/TRBV12-4
abundance: -
j_gene: TRBJ2-4
d_gene: TRBD1

CDR3nt: TGTGCCAGCAGCGTAGGAGGGGAGGGTAATTCACCCCTCCACTTT
CDR3aa: CASSVGGEGNSPLHF
v_gene: TRBV9
abundance: -
j_gene: TRBJ1-6
d_gene: -

CDR3nt: TGTGCCAGCAGCTTAGGGTACAGGGCGTTGAACACTGAAGCTTTCTTT
CDR3aa: CASSLGYRALNTEAFF
v_gene: TRBV11-2
abundance: few
j_gene: TRBJ1-1
d_gene: -

CDR3nt: TGTGCCAGCAGCGCCCGGGGGACGGATGCCGGCTATGGCTACACCTTC
CDR3aa: CASSARGTDAGYGYTF
v_gene: TRBV9
abundance: -
j_gene: TRBJ1-2
d_gene: -

CDR3nt: TGTGCCAGCAGTGTAGTACTAGCGGGCACAGATACGCAGTATTTT
CDR3aa: CASSVVLAGTDTQYF
v_gene: TRBV2
abundance: -
j_gene: TRBJ2-3
d_gene: TRBD2

CDR3nt: TGTGCCAGCAGGTCCGACAGGGCGGGGACTGAAGCTTTCTTT
CDR3aa: CASRSDRAGTEAFF
v_gene: TRBV2
abundance: -
j_gene: TRBJ1-1
d_gene: TRBD1

CDR3nt: TGTGCCATCAGAGCCGTTCACGGGACAGGGGGCAGGCAGCCCCAGCATTTT
CDR3aa: CAIRAVHGTGGRQPQHF
v_gene: TRBV10-3
abundance: -
j_gene: TRBJ1-5
d_gene: TRBD1

CDR3nt: TGTGCCAGCAGCTTAGGTTCCGCGGGACTAGCGGGGAGCTACGAGCAGTACTTC
CDR3aa: CASSLGSAGLAGSYEQYF
v_gene: TRBV7-9
abundance: once
j_gene: TRBJ2-7
d_gene: TRBD2

CDR3nt: TGTGCCAGCAGCCAGGGGGTAGGGCATGAAAAACTGTTTTTT
CDR3aa: CASSQGVGHEKLFF
v_gene: TRBV2
abundance: once
j_gene: TRBJ1-4
d_gene: TRBD1

CDR3nt: TGTGCCAGCAGCTCCCAGGCCACGAAAGAGACCCAGTACTTC
CDR3aa: CASSSQATKETQYF
v_gene: TRBV7-6
abundance: -
j_gene: TRBJ2-5
d_gene: -

CDR3nt: TGTGCCAGCAGTGCGTCCTCCAATGAAGCTTTCTTT
CDR3aa: CASSASSNEAFF
v_gene: TRBV27
abundance: -
j_gene: TRBJ1-1
d_gene: -

CDR3nt: TGTGCCAGCAGTACTGGGGGGGTCAACACTGAAGCTTTCTTT
CDR3aa: CASSTGGVNTEAFF
v_gene: TRBV9
abundance: -
j_gene: TRBJ1-1
d_gene: -

CDR3nt: TGTGCCAGCAGCACAGGACAGGGGACGTTCGAGCAGTACTTC
CDR3aa: CASSTGQGTFEQYF
v_gene: TRBV7-9
abundance: -
j_gene: TRBJ2-7
d_gene: TRBD1

CDR3nt: TGCGCCAGCAGCCTACGGACAGGGCCAGACACTGAAGCTTTCTTT
CDR3aa: CASSLRTGPDTEAFF
v_gene: TRBV5-1
abundance: once
j_gene: TRBJ1-1
d_gene: TRBD1

CDR3nt: TGTGCCAGCAGCCAAGACACCCCTAGACGGGATCCCCCGGGTACGCAGTATTTT
CDR3aa: CASSQDTPRRDPPGTQYF
v_gene: TRBV3-1/TRBV3-2
abundance: -
j_gene: TRBJ2-3
d_gene: -

CDR3nt: TGTGCCAGTAGTGATGCGGGCGCAAAATGGGAGACCCAGTACTTC
CDR3aa: CASSDAGAKWETQYF
v_gene: TRBV19
abundance: -
j_gene: TRBJ2-5
d_gene: -

CDR3nt: TGCAGCGTTGATAAGGGGTTGGGCACTGAAGCTTTCTTT
CDR3aa: CSVDKGLGTEAFF
v_gene: TRBV29-1
abundance: few
j_gene: TRBJ1-1
d_gene: -

CDR3nt: TGTGCCTGGACGGCAGGGGCCTACGAGCAGTACTTC
CDR3aa: CAWTAGAYEQYF
v_gene: TRBV30
abundance: -
j_gene: TRBJ2-7
d_gene: -

CDR3nt: TGTGCCAGTAGTATTCACTCGACAGGATCTGGAAACACCATATATTTT
CDR3aa: CASSIHSTGSGNTIYF
v_gene: TRBV19
abundance: -
j_gene: TRBJ1-3
d_gene: -

CDR3nt: TGCGCCAGCAGCCACGATCGGGGATCCCGGGAGCAGTACTTC
CDR3aa: CASSHDRGSREQYF
v_gene: TRBV4-3
abundance: once
j_gene: TRBJ2-7
d_gene: -

CDR3nt: TGTGCCAGCAGCCAAGGTCACTACGAGCAGTACTTC
CDR3aa: CASSQGHYEQYF
v_gene: TRBV14
abundance: -
j_gene: TRBJ2-7
d_gene: -

CDR3nt: TGTGCCACCAGCACCCGGGACAGGGGCCGGGGAACTGAAGCTTTCTTT
CDR3aa: CATSTRDRGRGTEAFF
v_gene: TRBV15
abundance: -
j_gene: TRBJ1-1
d_gene: TRBD1